These T cell receptor beta chains were read from a single sample in a study of cytomegalovirus exposure and HLA in healthy donors. Some clones are missing from TCRdb's copy, which holds only in-frame ones; the method was immunoSEQ multiplex PCR. The table includes roughly 110,000 clones, approximately 71% detected once. Sequencing was carried out using PBMCs. The receptor set was obtained from a man between 35 and 55 years old in good health and CMV-seronegative. CDR3s include the opening cysteine and the closing phenylalanine or tryptophan. D genes are given only for firm matches. The listing skips clone size in some rows; elsewhere it reads once, few, many or a size class.

j_call clone_size v_call d_call cdr3_aa cdr3_nt
TRBJ2-1 few TRBV2 TRBD2 CASRGLAGASEQFF TGTGCCAGCAGGGGACTAGCGGGGGCGTCTGAGCAGTTCTTC
TRBJ1-1 once TRBV19 TRBD1 CASSGGDRGHTEAFF TGTGCCAGTAGTGGTGGGGACAGGGGGCACACTGAAGCTTTCTTT
TRBJ2-7 . TRBV18 . CASSPPGLHYEQYF TGTGCCAGCTCACCACCGGGACTTCACTACGAGCAGTACTTC
TRBJ1-1 . TRBV5-1 . CASSLGFQGMNTEAFF TGCGCCAGCAGCTTGGGATTTCAGGGCATGAACACTGAAGCTTTCTTT
TRBJ2-3 . TRBV27 . CASSRGRTDTQYF TGTGCCAGCAGTAGGGGGAGAACAGATACGCAGTATTTT
TRBJ2-7 once TRBV29-1 . CSVVQGWEQYF TGCAGCGTTGTTCAGGGCTGGGAGCAGTACTTC
TRBJ2-1 . TRBV5-6 TRBD1 CASSLNPGQSYNEQFF TGTGCCAGCAGCTTGAACCCGGGACAGTCCTACAATGAGCAGTTCTTC
TRBJ2-1 . TRBV19 . CASSKTDYNEQFF TGTGCCAGTAGTAAGACAGATTACAATGAGCAGTTCTTC
TRBJ2-1 few TRBV6-5 TRBD1 CASSYGQAFRNEQFF TGTGCCAGCAGTTACGGACAGGCGTTTCGCAATGAGCAGTTCTTC
TRBJ2-7 . TRBV15 TRBD2 CATSRVAGVGEQYF TGTGCCACCAGCAGGGTAGCGGGGGTGGGCGAGCAGTACTTC
TRBJ1-1 . TRBV19 . CASSIPSRWRDTEAFF TGTGCCAGTAGTATACCCTCCCGCTGGAGGGACACTGAAGCTTTCTTT
TRBJ2-1 . TRBV6-1 . CASSEMIQVSYNEQFF TGTGCCAGCAGTGAAATGATACAGGTCTCCTACAATGAGCAGTTCTTC
TRBJ2-3 . TRBV29-1 . CSVREADNEVDTQYF TGCAGCGTGAGAGAGGCAGATAACGAGGTGGATACGCAGTATTTT
TRBJ2-7 . TRBV21-1 . CASSRSRDRGGEQYF TGTGCCAGCAGCAGGTCCCGGGACAGGGGCGGCGAGCAGTACTTC
TRBJ2-7 . TRBV5-8 . CASSLSPFYSYEQYF TGTGCCAGCAGCTTGTCCCCATTCTACTCCTACGAGCAGTACTTC
TRBJ1-4 . TRBV2 TRBD1 CASRAGTGANNEKLFF TGTGCCAGCAGGGCCGGGACAGGGGCGAATAATGAAAAACTGTTTTTT
TRBJ1-1 once TRBV25-1 . CASSVGTSFWNTEAFF TGTGCCAGCAGTGTGGGGACAAGCTTTTGGAACACTGAAGCTTTCTTT
TRBJ2-7 . TRBV11-2 . CASSSEGGRGTYEQYF TGTGCCAGCAGCTCCGAGGGCGGGCGCGGTACATACGAGCAGTACTTC
TRBJ2-2 . TRBV5-1 . CASSLFNLNTGELFF TGCGCCAGCAGCTTGTTCAACTTGAACACCGGGGAGCTGTTTTTT
TRBJ1-2 few TRBV7-2 TRBD1 CASSLSGTAFYGYTF TGTGCCAGCAGCTTGTCCGGGACAGCCTTTTATGGCTACACCTTC
TRBJ1-5 few TRBV6-5 TRBD1 CASSPRTGANQPQHF TGTGCCAGCAGTCCGAGGACAGGGGCAAATCAGCCCCAGCATTTT
TRBJ2-3 . TRBV2 TRBD2 CASTVLAGTQYF TGTGCCAGCACAGTCCTAGCGGGTACGCAGTATTTT
TRBJ1-3 . TRBV2 . CASSVRGQPSGNTIYF TGTGCCAGCAGTGTTCGCGGCCAACCCTCTGGAAACACCATATATTTT
TRBJ2-3 . TRBV10-3 TRBD2 CAISDSGGAADAQYF TGTGCCATCAGTGATTCCGGGGGGGCCGCAGATGCGCAGTATTTT
TRBJ2-3 . TRBV5-6 TRBD2 CASSPTGGSTDTQYF TGTGCCAGCAGCCCTACGGGGGGATCCACAGATACGCAGTATTTT
TRBJ1-1 . TRBV9 . CASSLSTEAFF TGTGCCAGCAGTCTTAGTACTGAAGCTTTCTTT
TRBJ2-2 . TRBV12-2 . CASRLPGQGTTGELFF TGTGCAAGTCGCTTACCCGGACAGGGGACCACCGGGGAGCTGTTTTTT
TRBJ2-7 . TRBV15 . CATSRVRGPSSYEQYF TGTGCCACCAGCAGAGTCCGGGGTCCGAGCTCCTACGAGCAGTACTTC
TRBJ1-6 . TRBV11-2 TRBD1 CASSATGSSYNSPLHF TGTGCCAGCAGCGCGACAGGGAGCTCCTATAATTCACCCCTCCACTTT
TRBJ2-7 . TRBV7-9 TRBD1 CASSPRQGQSYEQYF TGTGCCAGCAGCCCGAGACAGGGGCAATCCTACGAGCAGTACTTC
TRBJ2-2 few TRBV7-3 TRBD1 CASSVDQGAETGELFF TGTGCCAGCAGCGTCGATCAGGGGGCGGAGACCGGGGAGCTGTTTTTT
TRBJ2-1 . TRBV5-1 TRBD2 CASSPAGGGSYNEQFF TGCGCCAGCAGCCCGGCCGGGGGGGGGTCCTACAATGAGCAGTTCTTC
TRBJ2-1 . TRBV4-1 TRBD2 CASSVPSGGAREQFF TGCGCCAGCAGCGTGCCTAGCGGGGGGGCCAGAGAGCAGTTCTTC
TRBJ2-7 . TRBV29-1 . CSVERAGNEQYF TGCAGCGTTGAAAGGGCAGGGAACGAGCAGTACTTC
TRBJ2-1 . TRBV6-5 . CASSSSLASSYNEQFF TGTGCCAGCAGTTCCTCGCTAGCGAGCTCCTACAATGAGCAGTTCTTC
TRBJ2-3 few TRBV2 . CASSGLGDLTSTDTQYF TGTGCCAGCAGTGGCCTGGGGGACTTAACTAGCACAGATACGCAGTATTTT
TRBJ1-1 . TRBV6-1 . CASSEARGSEAFF TGTGCCAGCAGTGAGGCTAGGGGCAGTGAAGCTTTCTTT
TRBJ1-1 . TRBV28 . CASSHFQGYDEAFF TGTGCCAGCAGCCACTTTCAGGGTTATGATGAAGCTTTCTTT
TRBJ1-6 . TRBV19 TRBD1 CASSITGENSPLHF TGTGCCAGTAGTATTACAGGGGAGAATTCACCCCTCCACTTT
TRBJ2-7 . TRBV5-1 . CASSLVQGYEQYF TGCGCCAGCAGCTTGGTACAGGGTTACGAGCAGTACTTC
TRBJ2-7 . TRBV5-1 TRBD1 CASSLRDRGSEQYF TGCGCCAGCAGCTTGAGGGACAGGGGTTCCGAGCAGTACTTC
TRBJ2-7 . TRBV7-8 TRBD2 CASTRPLAGESYEQYF TGTGCCAGCACCAGACCACTAGCGGGGGAATCGTACGAGCAGTACTTC
TRBJ2-1 . TRBV4-1 TRBD2 CASSHTGTSGGGKVEQFF TGCGCCAGCAGCCATACCGGGACTAGCGGGGGGGGTAAGGTTGAGCAGTTCTTC
TRBJ2-3 . TRBV29-1 TRBD1 CSVEDLGQGPSDTQYF TGCAGCGTTGAAGATCTGGGACAGGGACCTTCAGATACGCAGTATTTT
TRBJ1-4 . TRBV6-6 TRBD1 CASSPGQNEKLFF TGTGCCAGCAGCCCGGGACAGAACGAAAAACTGTTTTTT
TRBJ2-7 . TRBV6-1 . CASSDRTREQYF TGTGCCAGCAGTGACCGTACGAGAGAGCAGTACTTC
TRBJ1-4 few TRBV6-6 . CASSLRGKWDEKLFF TGTGCCAGCAGCCTAAGAGGCAAGTGGGATGAAAAACTGTTTTTT
TRBJ2-7 . TRBV11-2 TRBD2 CASSPSGGAGEQYF TGTGCCAGCAGCCCAAGCGGGGGGGCAGGCGAGCAGTACTTC
TRBJ1-1 . TRBV11-1 . CASSLDLTVGVNTEAFF TGTGCCAGCAGCTTGGATCTGACAGTGGGCGTCAACACTGAAGCTTTCTTT
TRBJ2-3 . TRBV11-2 TRBD1 CASSDRVPDTQYF TGTGCCAGCAGCGACAGGGTGCCAGATACGCAGTATTTT
TRBJ1-1 . TRBV6-1 TRBD1 CAARRDSSLNTEAFF TGTGCCGCTCGACGGGACAGCTCCCTGAACACTGAAGCTTTCTTT
TRBJ1-6 . TRBV5-4 . CASSSGASGARNSPLHF TGTGCCAGCAGCTCGGGCGCAAGTGGGGCGAGGAATTCACCCCTCCACTTT
TRBJ2-2 few TRBV7-9 TRBD1 CASRPGTANTGELFF TGTGCCAGCAGGCCCGGGACAGCGAACACCGGGGAGCTGTTTTTT
TRBJ2-5 . TRBV2 TRBD2 CASSEGRGGWETQYF TGTGCCAGCAGTGAAGGGCGGGGGGGCTGGGAGACCCAGTACTTC
TRBJ1-6 . TRBV21-1 . CASSATSRESPLHF TGTGCCAGCAGCGCTACTAGCCGGGAGTCACCCCTCCACTTT
TRBJ2-5 . TRBV5-1 TRBD2 CASSLGTVVAGAETQYF TGCGCCAGCAGCTTGGGCACGGTGGTAGCGGGGGCGGAGACCCAGTACTTC
TRBJ2-3 . TRBV5-1 . CASSGQVGGVDTQYF TGCGCCAGCAGCGGGCAGGTCGGAGGGGTAGATACGCAGTATTTT